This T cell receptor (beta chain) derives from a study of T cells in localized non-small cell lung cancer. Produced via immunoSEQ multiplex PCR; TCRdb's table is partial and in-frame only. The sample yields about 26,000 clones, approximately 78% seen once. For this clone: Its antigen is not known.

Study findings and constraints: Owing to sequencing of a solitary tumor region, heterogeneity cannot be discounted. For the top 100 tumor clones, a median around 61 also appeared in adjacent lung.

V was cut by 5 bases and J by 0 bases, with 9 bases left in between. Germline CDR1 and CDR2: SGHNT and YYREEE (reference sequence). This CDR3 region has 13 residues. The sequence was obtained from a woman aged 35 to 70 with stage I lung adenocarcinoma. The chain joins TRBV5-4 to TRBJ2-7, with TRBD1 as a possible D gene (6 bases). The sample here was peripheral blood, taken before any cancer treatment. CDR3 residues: CASSKQGSYEQYF. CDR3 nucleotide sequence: TGTGCCAGCAGTAAACAGGGCTCCTACGAGCAGTACTTC.